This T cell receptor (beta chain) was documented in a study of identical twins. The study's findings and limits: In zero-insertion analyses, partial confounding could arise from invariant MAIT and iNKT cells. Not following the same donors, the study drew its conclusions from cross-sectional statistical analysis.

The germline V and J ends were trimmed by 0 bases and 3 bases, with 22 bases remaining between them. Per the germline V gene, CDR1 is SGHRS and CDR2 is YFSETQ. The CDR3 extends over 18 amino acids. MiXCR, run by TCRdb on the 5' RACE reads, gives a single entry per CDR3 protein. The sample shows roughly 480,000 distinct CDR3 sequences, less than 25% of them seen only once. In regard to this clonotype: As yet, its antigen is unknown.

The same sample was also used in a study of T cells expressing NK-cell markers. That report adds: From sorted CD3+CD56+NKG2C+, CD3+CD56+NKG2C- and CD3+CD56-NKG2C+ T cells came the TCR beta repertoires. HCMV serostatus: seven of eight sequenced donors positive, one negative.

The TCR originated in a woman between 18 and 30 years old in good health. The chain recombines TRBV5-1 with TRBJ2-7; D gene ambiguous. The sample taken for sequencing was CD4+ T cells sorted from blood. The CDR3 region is CASSLGAGRNSNFYEQYF. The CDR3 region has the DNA TGCGCCAGCAGCTTGGGGGCAGGCAGAAACAGTAATTTCTACGAGCAGTACTTC.